A selection of T cell receptor beta chains follows, all from one sample in a study of T cell clonotyping in hematopoietic cell transplantation. Assay used: immunoSEQ multiplex PCR; TCRdb lists only in-frame clones, some missing. Altogether roughly 17,000 clones are present, around nine tenths being singletons, with the ten largest covering around 5%. The sample taken for sequencing was peripheral blood mononuclear cells. The source of these receptors is a man aged 35-49 years in good health. Some clones in this sample may be carry-over from other donors' samples. Each CDR3 is given with its conserved first and last residue. The D gene is left open where the match is weak. Rows give clone size only sometimes, using once, few, many, or a class for an expanded clone.

abundance	j_gene	d_gene	v_gene	CDR3nt	CDR3aa
-	TRBJ2-5	-	TRBV5-4	TGTGCCAGCAGCTTGTGGCCGGAGACCCAGTACTTC	CASSLWPETQYF
-	TRBJ2-5	TRBD2	TRBV7-2	TGTGCCAGCAGCTTAGTTGGCGGGGGGAAAGAGACCCAGTACTTC	CASSLVGGGKETQYF
-	TRBJ1-1	-	TRBV5-1	TGCGCCAGCAGCTTGGCCGGAGCTTTCTTT	CASSLAGAFF
-	TRBJ1-1	-	TRBV6-5	TGTGCCACCAAGAGGGGGGCGGGGAACACTGAAGCTTTCTTT	CATKRGAGNTEAFF
-	TRBJ2-2	-	TRBV4-3	TGCGCCAGCAGCCAAGGGCGAACCGGGGAGCTGTTTTTT	CASSQGRTGELFF
once	TRBJ1-2	TRBD1	TRBV29-1	TGCAGCGTTGGACAGGGTGGCTATGGCTACACCTTC	CSVGQGGYGYTF
-	TRBJ2-2	TRBD2	TRBV5-1	TGCGCCAGCAGCTTGCCGGGACTAGCGGGGAACACCGGGGAGCTGTTTTTT	CASSLPGLAGNTGELFF
-	TRBJ1-2	TRBD1	TRBV6-5	TGTGCCAGCAGTGAAGTAGGGGGCTTCTATGGCTACACCTTC	CASSEVGGFYGYTF
-	TRBJ2-6	TRBD2	TRBV5-1	TGCGCCAGCAGCTTGGTGGGGGGGACGCCTGGGGCCAACGTCCTGACTTTC	CASSLVGGTPGANVLTF
-	TRBJ2-3	-	TRBV7-2	TGTGCCAGCAGCTTAGTACTATCAGATACGCAGTATTTT	CASSLVLSDTQYF
-	TRBJ1-5	-	TRBV4-2	TGTGCCAGCAGCTCCGGCGGCCAGCCCCAGCATTTT	CASSSGGQPQHF
-	TRBJ2-7	TRBD2	TRBV19	TGTGCCAGGCCTAGCCGACAGGAGCGGGAGGGGGAGCAGTACTTC	CARPSRQEREGEQYF
-	TRBJ2-7	TRBD2	TRBV6-1	TGTGCCAGGGGACTACAAACCTACGAGCAGTACTTC	CARGLQTYEQYF
-	TRBJ1-5	-	TRBV6-6	TGTGCCAGCAGTCAGGGACTCAATCAGCCCCAGCATTTT	CASSQGLNQPQHF
-	TRBJ1-1	-	TRBV7-2	TGTGCCAGCAGCTTACAACTGGTCACTGAAGCTTTCTTT	CASSLQLVTEAFF
-	TRBJ2-4	TRBD2	TRBV5-5	TGTGCCAGCAGCAAATCATTGGGAGGGCAAAACATTCAGTACTTC	CASSKSLGGQNIQYF
-	TRBJ2-5	TRBD2	TRBV4-3	TGCGCCAGCAGCCAAGAAGGGGTAGCGGGGGCTTCAGAGACCCAGTACTTC	CASSQEGVAGASETQYF
few	TRBJ1-5	TRBD1	TRBV7-9	TGTGCCAGCAGCTTAGCGAGGGACAGGGGAAATCAGCCCCAGCATTTT	CASSLARDRGNQPQHF
-	TRBJ1-1	-	TRBV19	TGTGCCAGTAGTATGAAGGGTGACACTGAAGCTTTCTTT	CASSMKGDTEAFF